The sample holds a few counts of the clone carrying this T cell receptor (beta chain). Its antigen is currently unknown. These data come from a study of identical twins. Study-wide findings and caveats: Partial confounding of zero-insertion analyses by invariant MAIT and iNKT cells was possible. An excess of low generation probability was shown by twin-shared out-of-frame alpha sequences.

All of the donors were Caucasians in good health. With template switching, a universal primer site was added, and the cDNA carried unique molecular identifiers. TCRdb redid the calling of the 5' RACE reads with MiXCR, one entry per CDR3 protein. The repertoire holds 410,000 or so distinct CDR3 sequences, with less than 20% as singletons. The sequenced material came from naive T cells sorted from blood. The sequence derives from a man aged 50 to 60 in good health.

CDR3 protein: CASSLTFDRFSSYEQYF. Here the CDR3 DNA reads TGTGCCAGCAGCTTAACCTTCGACAGGTTCAGCTCCTACGAGCAGTACTTC. This chain connects TRBV11-2 to TRBJ2-7; D is possibly TRBD1 (6 bases). Germline CDR1 SGHAT, CDR2 FQNNGV. The V gene lost 2 bases and the J gene lost 0 bases, with 17 bases spanning the gap. This CDR3 comprises 17 residues.